A selection of T cell receptor beta chains follows, all from one sample in a study of T cell responses to AZD1222 COVID-19 vaccine. Clones were sequenced by immunoSEQ multiplex PCR, and TCRdb holds only the in-frame ones, with some missing. The profile shows some 90,000 clones, roughly 91% of them singletons. The specimen comprised peripheral blood, sampled 28 days after the second AZD1222 dose. The receptors come from an adult who received the AZD1222 COVID-19 vaccine. The CDR3 runs from the conserved cysteine through the conserved F or W. D genes are given only for firm matches. Clone size is given for some rows only: seen once, a few or many times, or a class if the clone is expanded.

J	size	D	V	CDR3	DNA
TRBJ2-1	-	TRBD1	TRBV6-5	CASTFDRVSYNEQFF	TGTGCCAGCACCTTCGACAGGGTATCCTACAATGAGCAGTTCTTC
TRBJ1-6	-	-	TRBV5-1	CASSTAQGWNSPLHF	TGCGCCAGCAGCACCGCCCAGGGTTGGAATTCACCCCTCCACTTT
TRBJ1-3	once	-	TRBV2	CASRGTVSSGNTIYF	TGTGCCAGCAGAGGGACGGTTAGCTCTGGAAACACCATATATTTT
TRBJ1-4	-	TRBD1	TRBV4-2	CASSQEMDRGSEKLFF	TGTGCCAGCAGCCAAGAGATGGACAGGGGAAGCGAAAAACTGTTTTTT
TRBJ1-2	-	TRBD1	TRBV4-1	CASSQDRGRFYGYTF	TGCGCCAGCAGCCAGGACAGGGGGCGCTTCTATGGCTACACCTTC
TRBJ1-2	-	-	TRBV19	CASKEQNYGYTF	TGTGCCAGTAAGGAGCAGAACTATGGCTACACCTTC
TRBJ1-2	-	-	TRBV24-1	CATSAQGHGYTF	TGTGCCACCAGTGCCCAGGGGCATGGCTACACCTTC
TRBJ2-2	-	TRBD1	TRBV7-9	CASSSQGGTGELFF	TGTGCCAGCTCCTCACAGGGGGGAACCGGGGAGCTGTTTTTT
TRBJ1-3	-	-	TRBV19	CASRVSSGNTIYF	TGTGCCAGTAGGGTCTCCTCTGGAAACACCATATATTTT
TRBJ2-5	-	TRBD1	TRBV10-2	CASSEMTGGQETQYF	TGCGCCAGCAGTGAGATGACAGGGGGGCAAGAGACCCAGTACTTC
TRBJ1-6	-	-	TRBV3-1/TRBV3-2	CASSPGGGPLHF	TGTGCCAGCAGTCCCGGGGGGGGACCCCTCCACTTT
TRBJ2-1	once	TRBD1	TRBV5-3	CASLRERQGRNEQFF	TGTGCCAGCTTAAGAGAAAGACAGGGACGTAATGAGCAGTTCTTC
TRBJ1-1	-	-	TRBV27	CASSAAIGGMNTEAFF	TGTGCCAGCAGTGCCGCGATCGGCGGGATGAACACTGAAGCTTTCTTT
TRBJ2-5	-	-	TRBV6-5	CACKGSVGETQYF	TGTGCATGCAAGGGTTCAGTAGGAGAGACCCAGTACTTC
TRBJ2-4	-	-	TRBV6-5	CASSTRGVIQYF	TGTGCCAGCAGTACACGTGGGGTCATTCAGTACTTC
TRBJ2-5	once	-	TRBV7-9	CASSFSFQETQYF	TGTGCCAGCAGCTTCTCCTTCCAAGAGACCCAGTACTTC
TRBJ2-4	-	-	TRBV7-9	CASSLSGDIQYF	TGTGCCAGCAGCTTATCTGGAGACATTCAGTACTTC
TRBJ2-2	-	-	TRBV5-1	CASSLALGNTGELFF	TGCGCCAGCAGCTTGGCCCTGGGTAACACCGGGGAGCTGTTTTTT
TRBJ1-5	-	-	TRBV6-4	CASSGGQRHSNQPQHF	TGTGCCAGCAGTGGTGGACAACGCCATAGCAATCAGCCCCAGCATTTT
TRBJ1-6	-	-	TRBV15	CATSSTASGSYNSPLHF	TGTGCCACCAGCTCTACAGCATCTGGCTCCTATAATTCACCCCTCCACTTT
TRBJ1-1	once	TRBD1	TRBV2	CASSDRDNTEAFF	TGTGCCAGCAGCGACAGGGACAACACTGAAGCTTTCTTT
TRBJ1-2	-	-	TRBV7-2	CASSLEPSNYGYTF	TGTGCCAGCAGCTTAGAACCCTCTAACTATGGCTACACCTTC
TRBJ2-1	-	-	TRBV11-2	CASSLEVGRGRRFF	TGTGCCAGCAGCTTAGAGGTGGGCAGGGGGAGGCGGTTCTTC
TRBJ2-7	-	TRBD2	TRBV7-8	CASSTTSGRAGEQYF	TGTGCCAGCAGCACCACTAGCGGCAGGGCGGGAGAGCAGTACTTC
TRBJ2-7	-	-	TRBV19	CASRIQASSYEQYF	TGTGCCAGTAGGATCCAGGCGAGCTCCTACGAGCAGTACTTC
TRBJ2-3	-	TRBD2	TRBV19	CASRTSGGRNLGTDTQYF	TGTGCCAGTAGGACTAGCGGGGGGCGGAACCTCGGCACAGATACGCAGTATTTT
TRBJ2-1	-	-	TRBV20-1	CSARRHNEQFF	TGCAGTGCTCGCCGCCACAATGAGCAGTTCTTC